One sample yielded the 32 T cell receptor beta chains listed below, sequenced in a study of CD8 T cells in Susac syndrome. Random hexamers were used to reverse transcribe about 0.45 to 1 ug of RNA. From the immunoSEQ multiplex PCR reads, TCRdb called clonotypes with MiXCR, one entry per CDR3 protein. The data show 65,000 to 85,000 distinct CDR3 sequences, around 93% seen once. Sequencing was performed on CD8+ T cells from PBMCs. The source is a human donor with Susac syndrome.

The genes are TRBV4-1 and TRBJ1-1; D is undetermined. V was pared by 8 bases and J by 0 bases, with 19 bases between. The CDR3 spans 16 residues. CDR1 MGHRA and CDR2 YSYEKL come from the germline V gene. The CDR3 reads CASRPAVSLMNTEAFF. CDR3 in DNA: TGCGCCAGCCGTCCGGCAGTATCCTTGATGAACACTGAAGCTTTCTTT.

This clonotype occurred once. This chain links TRBV19 with TRBJ1-1; tentatively, D is TRBD1 (5 bases). Trimming removed 4 bases at V and 5 bases at J, with 11 bases between. The germline V gene encodes CDR1 LNHDA and CDR2 SQIVND (reference sequence). The length of the CDR3 is 13 residues. CDR3 sequence reads: CASSTQGGTEAFF. For the CDR3, the DNA is TGTGCCAGTAGTACCCAGGGAGGGACTGAAGCTTTCTTT.

The J gene is TRBJ2-7, the V gene TRBV19; TRBD1 matches 8 bases. V lost 6 bases, J lost 4 bases, and 11 bases stayed unmatched. The germline V gene encodes CDR1 LNHDA and CDR2 SQIVND (reference sequence). The CDR3 is 15 amino acids. CDR3 amino acids: CASSLPGQASYEQYF. CDR3 bases: TGTGCCAGTAGCCTCCCGGGACAGGCCTCTTACGAGCAGTACTTC.

The chain is built from TRBV5-8 and TRBJ2-3; TRBD2 is a possible D gene (5 bases). V lost 4 bases and J 0 bases, leaving 12 bases between the germline ends. The CDR3 loop spans 15 amino acids. From germline, CDR1 is SGHTS and CDR2 YDEGEE. Here the CDR3 reads CASSPRVTSTDTQYF. CDR3 in DNA: TGTGCCAGCAGCCCGCGGGTAACTAGCACAGATACGCAGTATTTT.

The chain couples TRBV4-1 to TRBJ2-7; D gene ambiguous. V lost 0 bases and J 3 bases, leaving 9 bases between the germline ends. Germline loops: CDR1 MGHRA, CDR2 YSYEKL. The CDR3 has 14 amino acids. The CDR3, as DNA: TGCGCCAGCAGCCAAGAACCATCGGGCTACGAGCAGTACTTC. It yields the protein CASSQEPSGYEQYF.

This chain uses TRBV9 with TRBJ2-3, with 11 bases aligning to TRBD2. CDR1 is SGDLS, CDR2 YYNGEE, per germline. The CDR3 contains 16 residues. The ends lost 3 bases at V and 5 bases at J; junction bases unmatched: 8. Written as DNA, the CDR3 is TGTGCCAGCAGCGAGTTAGCGGGGGGGCCACAAGATACGCAGTATTTT. Translated: CASSELAGGPQDTQYF.

The rearrangement joins TRBV5-6 to TRBJ1-2; D is unclear. V was clipped by 4 bases and J by 2 bases, with 12 bases between them. Germline-derived CDR1 and CDR2 are SGHDT and YYEEEE. This CDR3 is 14 amino acids long. The CDR3 bases are TGTGCCAGCAGCGGTGGGCCAGTAAACTATGGCTACACCTTC. Its translation: CASSGGPVNYGYTF.

V usage is TRBV11-2 and J usage is TRBJ2-3; D assignment may be TRBD1 or TRBD2 (5 bases each). Trimming shortened V by 1 base and J by 7 bases, and 9 bases separated the two germline ends. The V gene's germline CDR1 is SGHAT and CDR2 FQNNGV. The CDR3 contains 13 residues. This CDR3 is CASSLGDGYTQYF. The CDR3 DNA is TGTGCCAGCAGCTTAGGGGACGGATATACGCAGTATTTT. The full variable domain, completed using reference TRBV11-2 and TRBJ2-3, is EAGVAQSPRYKIIEKRQSVAFWCNPISGHATLYWYQQILGQGPKLLIQFQNNGVVDDSQLPKDRFSAERLKGVDSTLKIQPAKLEDSAVYLCASSLGDGYTQYFGPGTRLTVL.

This chain uses TRBV20-1 with TRBJ2-1, with 7 bases that match TRBD2. The CDR3 is 14 amino acids. With V trimmed by 5 bases and J by 3 bases, 7 bases remained unmatched. Germline V gene data show CDR1 as DFQATT and CDR2 as SNEGSKA (reference sequence). CDR3 sequence (DNA): TGCAGTGCTTCGCCGGGAGGAAGCTACAATGAGCAGTTCTTC. Its protein product is CSASPGGSYNEQFF.

The chain carries TRBV7-2 and TRBJ2-1; D ambiguous. Germline CDR1 reads SGHTA; CDR2 reads FQGNSA. V lost 6 bases and J 4 bases, leaving 16 bases between the germline ends. This CDR3 comprises 15 residues. The CDR3 region has the DNA TGTGCCAGCAGTTGGCGGCGACCTGATTACAATGAGCAGTTCTTC. As protein: CASSWRRPDYNEQFF.

V gene TRBV27 combines with J gene TRBJ2-3; no definite D call. The CDR3 runs to 13 residues. V gave up 4 bases and J gave up 4 bases, with 9 bases separating them. Germline lookup yields CDR1 MNHEY and CDR2 SMNVEV (reference sequence). This CDR3 reads CASSSDTSDTQYF. CDR3 sequence (DNA): TGTGCCAGCAGTTCCGACACCTCAGATACGCAGTATTTT.

This chain connects TRBV12-3 or TRBV12-4 to TRBJ1-1, with a tentative D call TRBD1 (5 bases). The CDR3 is 14 amino acids. V dropped 4 bases and J dropped 0 bases, with 9 bases sitting between them. CDR3 sequence (DNA): TGTGCCAGCAGTTCTGGGGGTTTGAACACTGAAGCTTTCTTT. Translated, it gives CASSSGGLNTEAFF.

The chain combines TRBV27 with TRBJ2-2, with 12 bases fitting TRBD1. Germline V gives CDR1 MNHEY, CDR2 SMNVEV (reference sequence). J was trimmed by 7 bases and V by 6 bases; bases with no gene match: 3. CDR3 length equals 14 residues. The CDR3, as DNA: TGTGCCAGCAGGGGACAGGGGGCGATCGGGGAGCTGTTTTTT. Translating gives CASRGQGAIGELFF.

The V and J genes are TRBV2 and TRBJ2-5; the match to TRBD2 covers 13 bases. This CDR3 has 18 amino acids. With 3 bases clipped from V and 5 bases from J, the junction kept 12 bases outside the gene matches. Per germline, CDR1 SNHLY and CDR2 FYNNEI. CDR3 residues: CASSEVKLGLAGVETQYF. The CDR3 DNA sequence: TGTGCCAGCAGTGAGGTCAAACTCGGACTAGCGGGAGTGGAGACCCAGTACTTC.

This clonotype has only a few counts. V and J are TRBV7-2 and TRBJ2-1, with unresolved D. Trimming removed 0 bases from V and 8 bases from J, with 14 bases in between. The CDR3 totals 15 residues. The germline V gene encodes CDR1 SGHTA and CDR2 FQGNSA. CDR3 sequence reads: CASSLAHYVADEQFF. The CDR3 coding sequence is TGTGCCAGCAGCTTAGCGCATTACGTAGCCGATGAGCAGTTCTTC.

This chain uses TRBV20-1 with TRBJ1-4; 10 bases agree with TRBD1. Germline values: CDR1 DFQATT, CDR2 SNEGSKA (reference sequence). This CDR3 region has 14 residues. In DNA form, the CDR3 reads TGCAGCTTGGGACAGGGGCCGACTAATGAAAAACTGTTTTTT. It is translated as CSLGQGPTNEKLFF.

This rearrangement joins TRBV29-1 to TRBJ2-7; 7 nucleotides align to TRBD1. This CDR3 contains 14 residues. CDR1 and CDR2 (germline): SQVTM, ANQGSEA. V shed 6 bases and J 7 bases; nucleotides not matched to a gene: 15. Here the CDR3 DNA reads TGCAGCGTCGATAGACAGGGCGCGCCGGGGGAGCAGTACTTC. Translated, it gives CSVDRQGAPGEQYF.

This clonotype was counted only a few times. This chain connects TRBV27 to TRBJ2-5; perhaps TRBD1 as D (6 bases). CDR3 length: 14 residues. CDR1 MNHEY and CDR2 SMNVEV come from the germline V gene (reference sequence). Trimming took 2 bases from V and 5 from J, leaving 12 bases between them. The CDR3 sequence: CASSLAGERETQYF. For the CDR3, the DNA is TGTGCCAGCAGTTTAGCAGGGGAAAGGGAGACCCAGTACTTC.

The chain employs TRBV27 and TRBJ1-2, with 9 nucleotides matching TRBD1. V shed 2 bases and J 8 bases; nucleotides not matched to a gene: 6. Germline lookup yields CDR1 MNHEY and CDR2 SMNVEV (reference sequence). The CDR3 loop spans 14 amino acids. CDR3 residues: CASSLGGTGNGYTF. CDR3 nucleotide sequence: TGTGCCAGCAGTTTAGGGGGGACAGGGAACGGCTACACCTTC.

The V and J genes are TRBV6-1 and TRBJ2-7; D remains unclear. The germline V gene encodes CDR1 MNHNS and CDR2 SASEGT. V dropped 3 bases and J dropped 3 bases, with 18 bases sitting between them. The CDR3 loop spans 16 amino acids. The CDR3 DNA sequence: TGTGCCAGCAGTGATGAGGCGCTGGGGTCCGGCTACGAGCAGTACTTC. It specifies CASSDEALGSGYEQYF.

V usage is TRBV12-3 or TRBV12-4 and J usage is TRBJ2-1, with a weak D call TRBD2 (7 bases). V was shortened by 6 bases and J by 0 bases, with 15 bases between the two germline ends. The CDR3 has 16 amino acids. Here the CDR3 DNA reads TGTGCCAGCAGGCGGGTGGGGGGGCCCTCCTACAATGAGCAGTTCTTC. This gives the protein CASRRVGGPSYNEQFF.

This rearrangement joins TRBV7-9 to TRBJ2-3; D unresolved. This CDR3 spans 15 amino acids. Trimming removed 1 base at V and 0 bases at J, with 8 bases between. Germline values: CDR1 SEHNR, CDR2 FQNEAQ (reference sequence). The CDR3 protein is CASSLEQTSTDTQYF. As DNA, the CDR3 is TGTGCCAGCAGCTTAGAGCAGACTAGCACAGATACGCAGTATTTT. Full variable domain (rest looked up from reference TRBV7-9 and TRBJ2-3): DTGVSQNPRHKITKRGQNVTFRCDPISEHNRLYWYRQTLGQGPEFLTYFQNEAQLEKSRLLSDRFSAERPKGSFSTLEIQRTEQGDSAMYLCASSLEQTSTDTQYFGPGTRLTVL.

The V and J genes are TRBV28 and TRBJ1-1; no firm D call. The CDR3 totals 15 residues. Germline V gene sequence: CDR1 MDHEN, CDR2 SYDVKM. V lost 5 bases and J 2 bases, leaving 15 bases between the germline ends. The CDR3 sequence is CASSAERQANTEAFF. In nucleotides, the CDR3 is TGTGCCAGCAGTGCCGAGAGGCAGGCCAACACTGAAGCTTTCTTT. Variable domain in full (rest from reference TRBV28 and TRBJ1-1): DVKVTQSSRYLVKRTGEKVFLECVQDMDHENMFWYRQDPGLGLRLIYFSYDVKMKEKGDIPEGYSVSREKKERFSLILESASTNQTSMYLCASSAERQANTEAFFGQGTRLTVV.

V usage is TRBV6-1 and J usage is TRBJ2-6; maybe TRBD2 (6 bases). There are 22 residues in the CDR3. Trimming left V 3 bases short and J 0 bases short, with 27 bases between. Germline V gene lookup returns CDR1 MNHNS and CDR2 SASEGT. The CDR3 DNA reads as TGTGCCAGCAGTGAGACGGAGTTGGCGGGGTCTCTAGTCGCCTCTGGGGCCAACGTCCTGACTTTC. Protein product: CASSETELAGSLVASGANVLTF.

J is TRBJ1-3 and V is TRBV28; D gene ambiguous. The length of the CDR3 is 14 residues. Looked up from germline, CDR1 is MDHEN and CDR2 is SYDVKM. The germline V and J ends were trimmed by 5 bases and 4 bases, with 12 bases remaining between them. CDR3 protein: CASSRDAAGNTIYF. The CDR3 nucleotides are TGTGCCAGCAGTAGAGACGCGGCAGGAAACACCATATATTTT.

The chain has TRBV6-1 and TRBJ2-2; perhaps TRBD2 as D (5 bases). The germline gives CDR1 MNHNS, CDR2 SASEGT. CDR3 length equals 16 residues. Trimming took off 6 bases at V and 5 bases at J, with 19 bases between the two ends. DNA of the CDR3: TGTGCCAGCAGCCGACGACGCCCCCGGGGTACCGGGGAGCTGTTTTTT. Translated, it gives CASSRRRPRGTGELFF.

In its sample, this clonotype was seen once. V is TRBV20-1 and J is TRBJ2-1; D gene unclear. The CDR3 is 14 residues long. The germline CDR1 and CDR2 sequences are DFQATT and SNEGSKA (reference sequence). Between the trimmed V and J ends, which lost 4 bases and 5 bases, there was a span of 15 bases. The CDR3 DNA sequence: TGCAGTGCTAAAAAGGAGCCTGCTGACAATGAGCAGTTCTTC. Protein product: CSAKKEPADNEQFF.

The chain combines TRBV20-1 with TRBJ2-7; the D gene is possibly TRBD2 (6 bases). The CDR3 spans 14 residues. CDR1 DFQATT and CDR2 SNEGSKA come from the germline V gene (reference sequence). V shed 3 bases and J shed 4 bases, with 16 bases lying between them. As DNA, the CDR3 is TGCAGTGCTAGTCCCGGGGGTAATTTTTACGAGCAGTACTTC. This gives the protein CSASPGGNFYEQYF.

The CDR3 loop reads CASSQPSGYTF. The CDR3 nucleotides are TGTGCCAGTAGCCAACCCAGTGGCTACACCTTC. The V gene is TRBV19, the J gene TRBJ1-2; no reliable D call. V gave up 6 bases and J gave up 7 bases, with 9 bases separating them. The germline gives CDR1 LNHDA, CDR2 SQIVND (reference sequence). CDR3 length equals 11 residues.

J is TRBJ1-1 and V is TRBV29-1; TRBD1 is a possible D gene (5 bases). With 6 bases removed from V and 4 bases from J, the gap between germline ends came to 15 bases. CDR1 is SQVTM, CDR2 ANQGSEA, per germline. The CDR3 is made up of 13 amino acids. For the CDR3, the DNA is TGCAGCGTCCCGGGGCAGGGAGGCACTGAAGCTTTCTTT. Its translation is CSVPGQGGTEAFF.

This sequence joins TRBV13 and TRBJ2-1; possibly TRBD2 for D (6 bases). Germline CDR1 PRHDT, CDR2 FYEKMQ (reference sequence). V lost 0 bases, J lost 8 bases, and 11 bases lay in between. The length of the CDR3 is 14 residues. CDR3 residues: CASSLGVGSYEQFF. The CDR3 region has the DNA TGTGCCAGCAGCTTAGGTGTCGGGAGCTATGAGCAGTTCTTC.

The chain carries TRBV28 and TRBJ2-5; perhaps D is TRBD1 or TRBD2 (5 bases each). Trimming took off 6 bases at V and 2 bases at J, with 16 bases between the two ends. Germline V gene data show CDR1 as MDHEN and CDR2 as SYDVKM. This CDR3 comprises 15 residues. CDR3 region: CASSTARDAQETQYF. In DNA, the CDR3 is TGTGCCAGCAGCACCGCCCGGGACGCACAAGAGACCCAGTACTTC.